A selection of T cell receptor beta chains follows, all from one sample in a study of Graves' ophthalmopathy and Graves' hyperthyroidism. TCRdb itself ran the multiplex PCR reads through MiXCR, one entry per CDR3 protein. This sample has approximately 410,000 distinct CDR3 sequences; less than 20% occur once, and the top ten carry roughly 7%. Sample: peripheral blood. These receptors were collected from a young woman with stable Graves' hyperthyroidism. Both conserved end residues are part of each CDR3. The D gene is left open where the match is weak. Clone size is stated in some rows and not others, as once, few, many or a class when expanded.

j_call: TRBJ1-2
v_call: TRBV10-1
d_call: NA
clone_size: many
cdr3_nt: TGCGCCAGCAGTGAGTCCGGACTCCATGGCTACACCTTC
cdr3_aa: CASSESGLHGYTF

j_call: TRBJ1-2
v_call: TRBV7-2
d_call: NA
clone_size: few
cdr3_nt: TGTGCCAGCAGCTTAGATGAGGTCAGACCTGGCTACACCTTC
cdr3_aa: CASSLDEVRPGYTF

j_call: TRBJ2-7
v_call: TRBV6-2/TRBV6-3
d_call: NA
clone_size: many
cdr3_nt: TGTGCCAGCAGCTACAGCGGGTTAAACTACGAGCAGTACTTC
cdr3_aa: CASSYSGLNYEQYF

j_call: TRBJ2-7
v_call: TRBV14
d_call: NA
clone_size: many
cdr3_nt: TGTGCCAGCAGCCCGGACGGCCGTCACTACGAGCAGTACTTC
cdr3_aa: CASSPDGRHYEQYF

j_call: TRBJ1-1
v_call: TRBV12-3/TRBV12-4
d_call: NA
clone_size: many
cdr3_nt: TGTGCCAGCAGTTCACCGGGACGATCGAACACTGAAGCTTTCTTT
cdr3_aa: CASSSPGRSNTEAFF

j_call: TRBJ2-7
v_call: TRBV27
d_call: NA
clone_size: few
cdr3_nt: TGTGCCAGCAGTTCCAGGGGGGCCCTCTCCTACGAGCAGTACTTC
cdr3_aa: CASSSRGALSYEQYF

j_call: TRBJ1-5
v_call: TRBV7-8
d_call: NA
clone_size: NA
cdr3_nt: TGTGCCAGCAGCTTGCCTACGGAGCCCCAGCATTTT
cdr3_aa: CASSLPTEPQHF

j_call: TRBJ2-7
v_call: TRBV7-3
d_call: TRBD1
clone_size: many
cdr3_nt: TGTGCCAGCAGCTTAAATCCAGGGGGCGACGAGCAGTACTTC
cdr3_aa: CASSLNPGGDEQYF

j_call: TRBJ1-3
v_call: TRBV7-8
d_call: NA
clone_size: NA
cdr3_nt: TGTGCCAGCAGCTTAGCTGGGGGTTCTGGAAACACCATATATTTT
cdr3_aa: CASSLAGGSGNTIYF

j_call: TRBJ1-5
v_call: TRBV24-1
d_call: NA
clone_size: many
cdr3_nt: TGTGCCACCAGTGATACAGGGCGGAATCAGCCCCAGCATTTT
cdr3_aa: CATSDTGRNQPQHF